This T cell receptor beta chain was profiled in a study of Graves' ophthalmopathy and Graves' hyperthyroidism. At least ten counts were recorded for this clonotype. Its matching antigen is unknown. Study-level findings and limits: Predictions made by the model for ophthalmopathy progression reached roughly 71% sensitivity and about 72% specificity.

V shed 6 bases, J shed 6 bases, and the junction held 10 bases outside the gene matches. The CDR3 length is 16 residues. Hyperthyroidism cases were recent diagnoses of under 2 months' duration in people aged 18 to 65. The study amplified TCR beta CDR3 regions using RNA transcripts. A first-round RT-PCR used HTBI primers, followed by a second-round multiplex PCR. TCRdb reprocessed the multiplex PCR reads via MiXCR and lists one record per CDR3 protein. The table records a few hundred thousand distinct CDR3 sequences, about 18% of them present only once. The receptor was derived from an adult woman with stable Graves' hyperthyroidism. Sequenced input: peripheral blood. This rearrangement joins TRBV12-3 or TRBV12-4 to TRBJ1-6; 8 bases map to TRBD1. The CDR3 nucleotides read TGTGCCAGCAGGTCCAGAGGACAGGGTGGTAATTCACCCCTCCACTTT. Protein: CASRSRGQGGNSPLHF.